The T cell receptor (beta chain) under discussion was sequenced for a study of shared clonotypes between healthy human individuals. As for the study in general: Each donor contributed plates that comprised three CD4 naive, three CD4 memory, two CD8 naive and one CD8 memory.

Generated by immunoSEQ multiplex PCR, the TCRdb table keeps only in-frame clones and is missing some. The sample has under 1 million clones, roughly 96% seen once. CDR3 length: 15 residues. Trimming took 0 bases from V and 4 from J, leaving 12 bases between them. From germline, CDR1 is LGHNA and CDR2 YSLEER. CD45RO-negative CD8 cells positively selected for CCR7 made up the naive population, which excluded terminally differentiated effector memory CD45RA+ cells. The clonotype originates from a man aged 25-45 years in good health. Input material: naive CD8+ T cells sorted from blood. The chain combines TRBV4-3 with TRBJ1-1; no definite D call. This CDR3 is CASSQDSRLLTEAFF. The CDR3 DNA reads TGCGCCAGCAGCCAAGATTCACGGTTGCTCACTGAAGCTTTCTTT.